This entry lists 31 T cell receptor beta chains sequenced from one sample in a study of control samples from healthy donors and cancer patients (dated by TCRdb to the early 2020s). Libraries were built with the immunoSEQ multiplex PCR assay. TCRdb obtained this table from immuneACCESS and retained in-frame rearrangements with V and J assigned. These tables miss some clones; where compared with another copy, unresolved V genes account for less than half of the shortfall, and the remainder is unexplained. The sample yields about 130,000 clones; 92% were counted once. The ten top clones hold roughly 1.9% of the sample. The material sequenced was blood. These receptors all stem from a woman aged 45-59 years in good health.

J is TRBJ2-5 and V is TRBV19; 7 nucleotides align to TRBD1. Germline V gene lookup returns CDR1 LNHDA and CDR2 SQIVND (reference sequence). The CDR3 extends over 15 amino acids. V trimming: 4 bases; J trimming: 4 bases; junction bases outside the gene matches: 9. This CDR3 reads CASSNRGPGRETQYF. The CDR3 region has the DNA TGTGCCAGTAGTAACAGGGGCCCGGGGAGAGAGACCCAGTACTTC.

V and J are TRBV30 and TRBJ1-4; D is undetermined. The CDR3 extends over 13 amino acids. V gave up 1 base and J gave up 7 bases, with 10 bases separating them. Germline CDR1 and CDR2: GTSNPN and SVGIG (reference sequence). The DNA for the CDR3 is TGTGCCTGGAGTGGGCCACGAGGTGAAAAACTGTTTTTT. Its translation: CAWSGPRGEKLFF.

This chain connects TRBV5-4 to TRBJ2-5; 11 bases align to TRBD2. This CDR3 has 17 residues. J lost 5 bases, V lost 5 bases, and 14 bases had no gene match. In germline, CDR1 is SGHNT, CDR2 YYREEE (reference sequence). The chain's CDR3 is CASRMQLTSGRGETQYF. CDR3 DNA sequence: TGTGCCAGCAGGATGCAACTCACTAGCGGGAGAGGGGAGACCCAGTACTTC.

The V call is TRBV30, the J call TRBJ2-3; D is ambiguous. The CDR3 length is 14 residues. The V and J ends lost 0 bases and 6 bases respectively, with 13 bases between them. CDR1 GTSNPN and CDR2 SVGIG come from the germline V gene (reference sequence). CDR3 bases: TGTGCCTGGAGTGTTGGTTCCCTCGTGGATACGCAGTATTTT. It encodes CAWSVGSLVDTQYF.

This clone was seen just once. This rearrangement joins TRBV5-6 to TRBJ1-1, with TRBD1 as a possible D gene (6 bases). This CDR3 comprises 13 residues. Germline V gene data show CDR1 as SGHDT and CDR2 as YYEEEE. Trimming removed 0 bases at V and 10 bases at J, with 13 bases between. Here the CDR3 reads CASSLDAGEGAFF. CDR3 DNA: TGTGCCAGCAGCTTGGATGCAGGGGAGGGAGCTTTCTTT. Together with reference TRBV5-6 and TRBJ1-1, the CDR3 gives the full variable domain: DAGVTQSPTHLIKTRGQQVTLRCSPKSGHDTVSWYQQALGQGPQFIFQYYEEEERQRGNFPDRFSGHQFPNYSSELNVNALLLGDSALYLCASSLDAGEGAFFGQGTRLTVV.

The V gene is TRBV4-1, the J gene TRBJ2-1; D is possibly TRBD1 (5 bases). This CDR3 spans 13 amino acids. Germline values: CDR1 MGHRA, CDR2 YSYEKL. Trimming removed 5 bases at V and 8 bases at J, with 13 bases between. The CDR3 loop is CASSKIQGDEQFF. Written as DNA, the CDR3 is TGCGCCAGCAGCAAAATCCAGGGTGATGAGCAGTTCTTC.

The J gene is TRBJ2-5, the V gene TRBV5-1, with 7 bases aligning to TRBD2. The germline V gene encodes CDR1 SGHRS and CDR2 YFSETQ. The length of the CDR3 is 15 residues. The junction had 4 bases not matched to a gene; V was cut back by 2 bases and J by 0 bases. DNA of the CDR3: TGCGCCAGCAGCTTTTCGGGGGGATACCAAGAGACCCAGTACTTC. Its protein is CASSFSGGYQETQYF. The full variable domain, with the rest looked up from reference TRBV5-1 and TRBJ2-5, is KAGVTQTPRYLIKTRGQQVTLSCSPISGHRSVSWYQQTPGQGLQFLFEYFSETQRNKGNFPGRFSGRQFSNSRSEMNVSTLELGDSALYLCASSFSGGYQETQYFGPGTRLLVL.

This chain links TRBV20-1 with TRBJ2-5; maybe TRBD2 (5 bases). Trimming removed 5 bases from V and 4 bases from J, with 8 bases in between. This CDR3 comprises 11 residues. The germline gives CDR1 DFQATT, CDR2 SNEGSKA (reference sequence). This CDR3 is CSAYSGETQYF. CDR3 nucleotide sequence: TGCAGTGCTTACAGCGGAGAGACCCAGTACTTC.

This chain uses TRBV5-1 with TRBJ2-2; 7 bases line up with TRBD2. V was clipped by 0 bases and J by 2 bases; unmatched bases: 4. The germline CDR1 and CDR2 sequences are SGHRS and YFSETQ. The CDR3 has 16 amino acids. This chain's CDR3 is CASSLGLAANTGELFF. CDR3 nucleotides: TGCGCCAGCAGCTTGGGTCTAGCGGCCAACACCGGGGAGCTGTTTTTT.

The CDR3 DNA reads as TGCGCCAGCAGCTTGTCTGGGTGGGCCTCAGAAAAGGAGCAGTTCTTC. It is translated as CASSLSGWASEKEQFF. This chain links TRBV5-1 with TRBJ2-1; D uncertain. The CDR3 has 16 amino acids. CDR1 is SGHRS, CDR2 YFSETQ, per germline. Deletions cut 1 base from V and 10 bases from J, with 21 bases between.

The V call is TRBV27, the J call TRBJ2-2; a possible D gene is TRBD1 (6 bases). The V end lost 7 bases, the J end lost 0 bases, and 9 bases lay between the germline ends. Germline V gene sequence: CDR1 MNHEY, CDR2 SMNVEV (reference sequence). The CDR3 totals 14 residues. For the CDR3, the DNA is TGTGCCAGCACAGACAGGCCGAACACCGGGGAGCTGTTTTTT. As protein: CASTDRPNTGELFF.

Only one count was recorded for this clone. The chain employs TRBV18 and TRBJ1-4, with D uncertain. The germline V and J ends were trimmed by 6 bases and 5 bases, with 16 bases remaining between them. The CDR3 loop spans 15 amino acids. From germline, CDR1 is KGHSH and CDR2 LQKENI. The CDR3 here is CASSSGFRRNEKLFF. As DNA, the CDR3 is TGTGCCAGCTCGTCCGGGTTCCGACGGAATGAAAAACTGTTTTTT.

The CDR3 DNA sequence: TGTGCCAGCAGTTTATGGGGACTAGCGGGAGCGGGGGGAAATGAGCAGTTCTTC. Translating gives CASSLWGLAGAGGNEQFF. This chain uses TRBV28 with TRBJ2-1, with TRBD2 matching 14 bases. The CDR3 has 18 residues. CDR1 MDHEN and CDR2 SYDVKM come from the germline V gene. Trimming cost V 0 bases and J 7 bases; bases outside gene matches: 8.

This CDR3 reads CASSQSAHSVGNEKLFF. In nucleotides, the CDR3 is TGTGCCAGCTCACAATCGGCCCACAGTGTGGGTAATGAAAAACTGTTTTTT. The J gene is TRBJ1-4, the V gene TRBV18; D call uncertain. Germline CDR1 is KGHSH and CDR2 is LQKENI. There are 17 residues in the CDR3. V lost 4 bases and J lost 4, with 19 bases in between.

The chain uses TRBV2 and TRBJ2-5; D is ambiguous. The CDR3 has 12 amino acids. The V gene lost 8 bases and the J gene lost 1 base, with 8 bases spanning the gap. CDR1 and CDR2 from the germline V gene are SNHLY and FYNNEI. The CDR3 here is CASANGQETQYF. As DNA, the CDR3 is TGTGCCAGCGCTAACGGCCAAGAGACCCAGTACTTC.

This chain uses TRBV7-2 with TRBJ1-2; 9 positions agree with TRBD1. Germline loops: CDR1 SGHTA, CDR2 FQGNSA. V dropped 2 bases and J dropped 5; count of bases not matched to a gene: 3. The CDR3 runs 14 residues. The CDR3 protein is CASSLPGTGYGYTF. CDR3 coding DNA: TGTGCCAGCAGCTTACCCGGGACAGGGTATGGCTACACCTTC.

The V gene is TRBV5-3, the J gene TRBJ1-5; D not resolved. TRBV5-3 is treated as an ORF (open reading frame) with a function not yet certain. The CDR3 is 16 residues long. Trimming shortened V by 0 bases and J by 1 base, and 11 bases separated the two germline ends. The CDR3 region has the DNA TGTGCCAGAAGCTTGGCCTTGATCGGGAGCAATCAGCCCCAGCATTTT. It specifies CARSLALIGSNQPQHF.

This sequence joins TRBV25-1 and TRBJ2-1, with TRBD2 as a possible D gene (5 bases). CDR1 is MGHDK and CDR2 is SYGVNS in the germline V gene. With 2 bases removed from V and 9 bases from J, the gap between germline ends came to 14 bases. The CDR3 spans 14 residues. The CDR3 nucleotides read TGTGCCAGCAGTGAAGCGGCGGGTACGGGTGAGCAGTTCTTC. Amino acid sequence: CASSEAAGTGEQFF.

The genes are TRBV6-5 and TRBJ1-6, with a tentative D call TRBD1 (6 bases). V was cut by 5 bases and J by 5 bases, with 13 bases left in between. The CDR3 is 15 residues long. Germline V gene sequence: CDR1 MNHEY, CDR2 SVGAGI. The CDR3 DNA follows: TGTGCCAGCAGTCTTACAGGGAACGATAATTCACCCCTCCACTTT. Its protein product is CASSLTGNDNSPLHF.

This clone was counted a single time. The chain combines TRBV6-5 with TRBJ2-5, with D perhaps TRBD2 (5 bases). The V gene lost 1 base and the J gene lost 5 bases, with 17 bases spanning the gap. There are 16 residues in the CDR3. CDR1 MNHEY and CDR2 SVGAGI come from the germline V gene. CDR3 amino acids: CASSYLAALAMETQYF. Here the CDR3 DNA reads TGTGCCAGCAGTTACTTGGCGGCTCTAGCTATGGAGACCCAGTACTTC.

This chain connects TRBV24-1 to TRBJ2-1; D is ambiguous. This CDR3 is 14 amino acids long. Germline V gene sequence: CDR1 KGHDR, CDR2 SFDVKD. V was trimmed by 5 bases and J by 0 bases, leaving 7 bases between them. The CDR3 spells CATSADSSYNEQFF. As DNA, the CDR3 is TGTGCCACCAGTGCAGATAGCTCCTACAATGAGCAGTTCTTC.

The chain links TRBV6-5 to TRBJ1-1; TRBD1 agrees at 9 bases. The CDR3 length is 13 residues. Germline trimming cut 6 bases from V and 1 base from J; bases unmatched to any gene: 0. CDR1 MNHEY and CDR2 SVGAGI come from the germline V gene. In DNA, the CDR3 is TGTGCCAGCAGGGACAGGGGGAACACTGAAGCTTTCTTT. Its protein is CASRDRGNTEAFF.

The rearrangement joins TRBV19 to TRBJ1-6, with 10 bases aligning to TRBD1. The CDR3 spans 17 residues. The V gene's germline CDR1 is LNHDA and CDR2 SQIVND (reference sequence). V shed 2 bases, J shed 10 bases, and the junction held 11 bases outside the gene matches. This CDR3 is CASSIIAHGTGVSPLHF. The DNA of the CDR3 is TGTGCCAGTAGTATAATTGCTCATGGGACAGGGGTATCACCCCTCCACTTT.

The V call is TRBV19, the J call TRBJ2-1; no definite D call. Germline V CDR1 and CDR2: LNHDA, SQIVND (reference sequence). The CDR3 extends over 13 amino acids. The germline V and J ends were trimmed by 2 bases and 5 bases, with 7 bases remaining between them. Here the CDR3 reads CASSIRLNNEQFF. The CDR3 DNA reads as TGTGCCAGTAGTATACGACTTAACAATGAGCAGTTCTTC.

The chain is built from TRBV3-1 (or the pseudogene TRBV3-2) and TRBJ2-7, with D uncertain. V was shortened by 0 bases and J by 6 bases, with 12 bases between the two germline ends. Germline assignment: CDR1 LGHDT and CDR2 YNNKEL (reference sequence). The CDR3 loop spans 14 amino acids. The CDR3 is CASSQDVSRGEQYF. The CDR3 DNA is TGTGCCAGCAGCCAAGATGTCTCCCGAGGCGAGCAGTACTTC.

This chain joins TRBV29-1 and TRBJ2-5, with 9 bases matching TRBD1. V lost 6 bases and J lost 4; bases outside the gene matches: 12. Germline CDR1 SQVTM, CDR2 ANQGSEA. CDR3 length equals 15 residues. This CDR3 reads CSVWTGAGVAETQYF. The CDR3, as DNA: TGCAGCGTGTGGACAGGGGCGGGAGTAGCAGAGACCCAGTACTTC.

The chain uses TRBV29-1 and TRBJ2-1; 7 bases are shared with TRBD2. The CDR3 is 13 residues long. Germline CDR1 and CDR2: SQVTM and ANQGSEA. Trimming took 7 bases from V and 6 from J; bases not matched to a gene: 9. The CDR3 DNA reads TGCAGCGCCGGAAGCGGGAAGGTCAATGAGCAGTTCTTC. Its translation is CSAGSGKVNEQFF.

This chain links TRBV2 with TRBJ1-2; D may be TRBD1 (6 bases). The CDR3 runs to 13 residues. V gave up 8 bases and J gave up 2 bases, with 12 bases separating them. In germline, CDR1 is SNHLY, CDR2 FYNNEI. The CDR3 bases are TGTGCCAGCCGGTGGGACACAAACTATGGCTACACCTTC. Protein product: CASRWDTNYGYTF.

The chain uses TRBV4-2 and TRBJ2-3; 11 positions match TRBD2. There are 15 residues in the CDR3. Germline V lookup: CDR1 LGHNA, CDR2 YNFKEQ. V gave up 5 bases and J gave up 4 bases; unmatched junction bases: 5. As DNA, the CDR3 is TGTGCCAGCAGCACCTTAGCGGGGGGGCCAGATACGCAGTATTTT. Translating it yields CASSTLAGGPDTQYF.

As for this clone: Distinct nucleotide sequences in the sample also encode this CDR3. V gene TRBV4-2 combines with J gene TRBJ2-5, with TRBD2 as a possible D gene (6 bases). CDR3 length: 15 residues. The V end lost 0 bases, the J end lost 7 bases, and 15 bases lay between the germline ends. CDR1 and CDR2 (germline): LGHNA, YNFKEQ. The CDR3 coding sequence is TGTGCCAGCAGCCAAGAGGGGGGTCCCCTCACGACCCAGTACTTC. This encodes CASSQEGGPLTTQYF.

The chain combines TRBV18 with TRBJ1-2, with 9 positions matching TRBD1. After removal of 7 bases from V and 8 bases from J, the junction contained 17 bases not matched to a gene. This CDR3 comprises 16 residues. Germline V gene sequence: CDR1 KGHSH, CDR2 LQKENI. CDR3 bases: TGTGCCAGCTATACCACCTCCACAGGGGGCCTTGGGGGCTACACCTTC. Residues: CASYTTSTGGLGGYTF.